This TCR beta chain was sequenced for a study of cytomegalovirus exposure and HLA in healthy donors. Study-level information: About 200 million T cells yielded around 120 million unique TCR beta sequences in earlier analysis.

This clone was detected once. PCR primers comprised 60 Vbeta and 13 Jbeta primers. TCRdb's table, derived via immunoSEQ multiplex PCR, lists solely in-frame clones and lacks some. The sample has roughly 160,000 clones; around three quarters are singletons. Germline CDR1 SGHTA, CDR2 FQGNSA. CDR3 size: 16 residues. V trimming: 5 bases; J trimming: 6 bases; junction bases outside the gene matches: 7. The specimen was PBMCs. The chain joins TRBV7-2 to TRBJ2-2; TRBD2 matches 12 bases. This TCR was recovered from a man aged 40-49 years in good health and CMV-seronegative. For the CDR3, the DNA is TGTGCCAGCAGCCCAGCGACTAGCGGGAGTCCCGGGGAGCTGTTTTTT. Its protein product is CASSPATSGSPGELFF. Combining the CDR3 with reference TRBV7-2 and TRBJ2-2 gives the whole variable domain GAGVSQSPSNKVTEKGKDVELRCDPISGHTALYWYRQSLGQGLEFLIYFQGNSAPDKSGLPSDRFSAERTGGSVSTLTIQRTQQEDSAVYLCASSPATSGSPGELFFGEGSRLTVL.